The TCR beta chain described here comes from a study of low-dose radiotherapy and immunotherapy resistance in tumors. This clonotype was recorded at least ten times. Time point of the sample: after trial treatment. Specified treatment: LDRT plus nivolumab, ipilimumab, low-dose cyclophosphamide and aspirin (RACIN trial). Trimming at V came to 4 bases and at J to 2 bases, leaving 15 bases not matched to a gene. In germline, CDR1 is MGHRA, CDR2 YSYEKL. The CDR3 runs to 18 residues. Alpha- and beta-chain coverage of first-strand cDNA came from TRAV- and TRBV-specific primers. A constant-region primer paired with the V-primer adapter amplified TCRs over 20 PCR cycles. TCRdb independently ran MiXCR on the reads; one entry per CDR3 protein. The sample contains approximately 100,000 distinct CDR3 sequences, less than 25% of which appear only once.

This sequence joins TRBV4-1 and TRBJ2-3; 7 bases map to TRBD1. The material sequenced was PBMCs, taken after low-dose radiotherapy plus immunotherapy. This clonotype was obtained from a male donor with prostate cancer. Here the CDR3 reads CASSRHINRGPPTDTQYF. The CDR3 DNA sequence: TGCGCCAGCAGCCGCCATATAAACAGGGGTCCCCCCACAGATACGCAGTATTTT.